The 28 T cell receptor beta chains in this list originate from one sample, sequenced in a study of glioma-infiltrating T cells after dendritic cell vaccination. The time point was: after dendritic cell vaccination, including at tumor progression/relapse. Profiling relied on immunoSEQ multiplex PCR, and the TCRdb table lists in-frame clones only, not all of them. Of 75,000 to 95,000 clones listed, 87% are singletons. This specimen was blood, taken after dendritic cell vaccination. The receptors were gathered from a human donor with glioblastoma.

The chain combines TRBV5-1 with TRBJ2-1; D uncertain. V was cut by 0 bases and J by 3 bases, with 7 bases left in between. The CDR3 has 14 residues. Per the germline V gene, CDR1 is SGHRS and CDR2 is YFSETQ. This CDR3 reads CASSLGQIYNEQFF. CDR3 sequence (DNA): TGCGCCAGCAGCTTGGGCCAGATCTACAATGAGCAGTTCTTC.

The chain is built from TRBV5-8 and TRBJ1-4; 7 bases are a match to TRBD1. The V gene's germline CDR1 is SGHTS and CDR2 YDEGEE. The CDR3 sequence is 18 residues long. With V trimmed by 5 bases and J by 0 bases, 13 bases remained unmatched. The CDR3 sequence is CASRVWDSDAATNEKLFF. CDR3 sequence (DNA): TGTGCCAGCAGGGTATGGGACAGCGACGCCGCAACTAATGAAAAACTGTTTTTT.

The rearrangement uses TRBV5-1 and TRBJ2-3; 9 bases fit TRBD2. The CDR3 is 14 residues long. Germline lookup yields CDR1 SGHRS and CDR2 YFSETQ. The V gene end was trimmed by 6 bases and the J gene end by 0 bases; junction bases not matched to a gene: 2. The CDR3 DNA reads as TGCGCCAGCATGCGGGGGGGCAGCACAGATACGCAGTATTTT. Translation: CASMRGGSTDTQYF.

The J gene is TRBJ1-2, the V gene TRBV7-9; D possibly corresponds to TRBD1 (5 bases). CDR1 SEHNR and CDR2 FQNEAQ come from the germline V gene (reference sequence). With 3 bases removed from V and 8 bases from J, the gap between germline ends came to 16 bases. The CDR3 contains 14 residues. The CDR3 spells CASSFEGARRGYTF. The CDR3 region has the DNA TGTGCCAGCAGCTTCGAAGGGGCGCGAAGAGGCTACACCTTC.

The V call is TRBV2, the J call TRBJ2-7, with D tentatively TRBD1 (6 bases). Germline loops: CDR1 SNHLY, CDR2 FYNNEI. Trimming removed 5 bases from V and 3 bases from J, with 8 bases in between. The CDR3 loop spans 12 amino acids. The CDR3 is CASSRDNYEQYF. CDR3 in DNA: TGTGCCAGCAGTCGGGACAACTACGAGCAGTACTTC.

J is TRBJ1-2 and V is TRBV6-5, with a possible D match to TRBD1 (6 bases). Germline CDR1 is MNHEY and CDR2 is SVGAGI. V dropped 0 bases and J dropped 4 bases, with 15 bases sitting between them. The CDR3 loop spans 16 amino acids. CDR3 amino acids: CASSYSRGSGLYGYTF. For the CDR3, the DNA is TGTGCCAGCAGTTACTCCAGGGGTTCGGGTCTCTATGGCTACACCTTC.

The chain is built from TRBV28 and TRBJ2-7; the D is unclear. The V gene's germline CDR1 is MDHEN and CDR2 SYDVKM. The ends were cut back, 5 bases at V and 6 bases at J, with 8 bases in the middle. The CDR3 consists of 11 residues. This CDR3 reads CASSVEFEQYF. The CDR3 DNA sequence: TGTGCCAGCAGTGTGGAGTTCGAGCAGTACTTC.

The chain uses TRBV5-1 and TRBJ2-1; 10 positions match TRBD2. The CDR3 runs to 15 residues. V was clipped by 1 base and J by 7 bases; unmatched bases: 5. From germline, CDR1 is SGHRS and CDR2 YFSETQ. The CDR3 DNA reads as TGCGCCAGCAGCTTGCGGCTAGCGGGAGCAAATGAGCAGTTCTTC. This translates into CASSLRLAGANEQFF.

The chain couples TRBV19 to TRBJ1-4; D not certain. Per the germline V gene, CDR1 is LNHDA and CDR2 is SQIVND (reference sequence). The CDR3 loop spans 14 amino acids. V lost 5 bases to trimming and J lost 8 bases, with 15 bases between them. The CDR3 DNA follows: TGTGCCAGTAGTTCGGGGAGTGTAAAAGAAAAACTGTTTTTT. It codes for CASSSGSVKEKLFF.

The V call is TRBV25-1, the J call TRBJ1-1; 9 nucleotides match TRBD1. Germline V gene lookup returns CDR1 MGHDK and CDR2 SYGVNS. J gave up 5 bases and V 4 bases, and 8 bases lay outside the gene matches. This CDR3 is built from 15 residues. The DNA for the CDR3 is TGTGCCAGCAGTGTTTACAGGGGGCAGGGGACTGAAGCTTTCTTT. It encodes CASSVYRGQGTEAFF.

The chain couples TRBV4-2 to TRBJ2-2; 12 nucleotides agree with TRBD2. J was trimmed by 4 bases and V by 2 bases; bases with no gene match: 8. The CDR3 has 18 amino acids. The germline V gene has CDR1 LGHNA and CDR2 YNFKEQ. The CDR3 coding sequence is TGTGCCAGCAGCCAAACGACTAGCGGGGGCATCGGCACCGGGGAGCTGTTTTTT. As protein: CASSQTTSGGIGTGELFF.

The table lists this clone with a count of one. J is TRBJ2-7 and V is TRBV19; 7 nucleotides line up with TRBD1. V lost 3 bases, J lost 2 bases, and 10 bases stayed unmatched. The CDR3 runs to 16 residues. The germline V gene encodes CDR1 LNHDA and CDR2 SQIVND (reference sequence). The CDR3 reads CASSIGTGTDTYEQYF. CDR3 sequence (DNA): TGTGCCAGTAGTATTGGCACTGGGACAGACACCTACGAGCAGTACTTC.

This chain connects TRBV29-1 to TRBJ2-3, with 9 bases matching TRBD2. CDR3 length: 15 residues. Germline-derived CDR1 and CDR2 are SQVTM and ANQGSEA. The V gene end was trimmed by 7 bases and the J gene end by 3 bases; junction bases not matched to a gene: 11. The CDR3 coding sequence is TGCAGCGCGCCGCCCGCTAGCGGGGCTACAGATACGCAGTATTTT. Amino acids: CSAPPASGATDTQYF.

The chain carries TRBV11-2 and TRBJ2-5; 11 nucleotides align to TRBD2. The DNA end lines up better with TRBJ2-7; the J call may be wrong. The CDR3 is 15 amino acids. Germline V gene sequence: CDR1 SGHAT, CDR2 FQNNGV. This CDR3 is CASSSGTSGFYEQYF. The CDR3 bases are TGTGCCAGCAGCTCCGGGACTAGCGGATTTTACGAGCAGTACTTC.

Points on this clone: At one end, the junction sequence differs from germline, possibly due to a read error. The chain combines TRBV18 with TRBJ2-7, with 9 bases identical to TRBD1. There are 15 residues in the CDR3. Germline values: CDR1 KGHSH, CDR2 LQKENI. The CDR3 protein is CASSPSGQGSNEQYF. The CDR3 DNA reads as TGTGCCAGCTCACCCTCGGGACAGGGCTCCAACGAGCAGTACTTC.

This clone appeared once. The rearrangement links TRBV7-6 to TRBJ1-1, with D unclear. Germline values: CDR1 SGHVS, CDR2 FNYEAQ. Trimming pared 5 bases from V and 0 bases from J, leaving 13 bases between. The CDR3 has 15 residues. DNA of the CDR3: TGTGCCAGCAGCCAAGAGGTAGGAATGAACACTGAAGCTTTCTTT. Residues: CASSQEVGMNTEAFF.

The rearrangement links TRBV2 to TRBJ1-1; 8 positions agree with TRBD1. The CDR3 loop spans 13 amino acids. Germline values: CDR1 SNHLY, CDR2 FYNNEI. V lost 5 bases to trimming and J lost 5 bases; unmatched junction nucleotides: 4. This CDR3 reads CASSPTGVTEAFF. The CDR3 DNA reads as TGTGCCAGCAGTCCGACAGGGGTTACTGAAGCTTTCTTT.

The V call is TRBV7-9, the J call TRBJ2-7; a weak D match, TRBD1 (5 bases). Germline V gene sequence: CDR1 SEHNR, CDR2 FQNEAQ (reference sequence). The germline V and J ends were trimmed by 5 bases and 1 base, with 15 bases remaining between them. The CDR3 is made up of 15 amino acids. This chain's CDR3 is CASSPLGAISYEQYF. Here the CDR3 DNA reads TGTGCCAGCAGCCCCCTTGGGGCGATTTCCTACGAGCAGTACTTC. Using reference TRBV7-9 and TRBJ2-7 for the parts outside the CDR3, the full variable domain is DTGVSQNPRHKITKRGQNVTFRCDPISEHNRLYWYRQTLGQGPEFLTYFQNEAQLEKSRLLSDRFSAERPKGSFSTLEIQRTEQGDSAMYLCASSPLGAISYEQYFGPGTRLTVT.

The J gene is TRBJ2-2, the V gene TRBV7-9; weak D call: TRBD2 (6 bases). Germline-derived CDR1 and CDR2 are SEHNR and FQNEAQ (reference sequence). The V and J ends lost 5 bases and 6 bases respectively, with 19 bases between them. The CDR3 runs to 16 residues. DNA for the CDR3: TGTGCCAGCAGCCCCCCGGGGCGGGGAGACTCCGGGGAGCTGTTTTTT. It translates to CASSPPGRGDSGELFF.

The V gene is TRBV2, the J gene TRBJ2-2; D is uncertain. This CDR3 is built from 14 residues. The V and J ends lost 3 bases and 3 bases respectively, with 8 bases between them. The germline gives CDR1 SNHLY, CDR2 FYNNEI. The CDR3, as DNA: TGTGCCAGCAGTGAGGGCCTCTACACCGGGGAGCTGTTTTTT. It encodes CASSEGLYTGELFF.

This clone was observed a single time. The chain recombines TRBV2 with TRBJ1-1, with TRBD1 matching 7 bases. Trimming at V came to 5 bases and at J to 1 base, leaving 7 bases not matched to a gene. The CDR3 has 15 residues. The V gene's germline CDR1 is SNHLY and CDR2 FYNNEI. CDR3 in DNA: TGTGCCAGCAGTAAAATGACAGGGAGGAACACTGAAGCTTTCTTT. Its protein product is CASSKMTGRNTEAFF.

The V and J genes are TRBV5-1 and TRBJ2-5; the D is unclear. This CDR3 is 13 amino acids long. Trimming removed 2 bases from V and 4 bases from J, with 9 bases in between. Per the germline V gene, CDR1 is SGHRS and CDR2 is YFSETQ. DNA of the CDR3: TGCGCCAGCAGCTTTCCCGACTTAGAGACCCAGTACTTC. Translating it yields CASSFPDLETQYF.

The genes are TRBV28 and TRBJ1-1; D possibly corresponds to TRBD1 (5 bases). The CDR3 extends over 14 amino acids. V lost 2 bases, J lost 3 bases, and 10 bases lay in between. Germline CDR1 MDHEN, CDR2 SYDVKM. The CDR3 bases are TGTGCCAGCAGTTTAAGTACCAGGGACACTGAAGCTTTCTTT. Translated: CASSLSTRDTEAFF.

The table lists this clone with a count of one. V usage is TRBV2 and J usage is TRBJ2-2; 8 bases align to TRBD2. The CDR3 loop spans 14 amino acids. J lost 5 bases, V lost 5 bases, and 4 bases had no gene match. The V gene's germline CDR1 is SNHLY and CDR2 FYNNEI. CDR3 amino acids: CASSSGSGTGELFF. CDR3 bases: TGTGCCAGCAGTAGCGGGAGTGGGACCGGGGAGCTGTTTTTT.

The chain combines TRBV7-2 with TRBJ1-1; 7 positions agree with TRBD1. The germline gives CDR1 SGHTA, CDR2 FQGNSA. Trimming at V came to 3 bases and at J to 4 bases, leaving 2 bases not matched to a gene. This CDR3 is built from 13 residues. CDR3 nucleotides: TGTGCCAGCAGCTTCAACAGGGGCACTGAAGCTTTCTTT. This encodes CASSFNRGTEAFF. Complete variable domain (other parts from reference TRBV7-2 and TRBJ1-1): GAGVSQSPSNKVTEKGKDVELRCDPISGHTALYWYRQSLGQGLEFLIYFQGNSAPDKSGLPSDRFSAERTGGSVSTLTIQRTQQEDSAVYLCASSFNRGTEAFFGQGTRLTVV.

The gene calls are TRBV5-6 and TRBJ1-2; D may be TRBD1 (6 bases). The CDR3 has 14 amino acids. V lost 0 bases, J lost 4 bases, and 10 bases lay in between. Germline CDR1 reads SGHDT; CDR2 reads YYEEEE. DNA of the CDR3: TGTGCCAGCAGCTTGGGCAGGGGATTCTATGGCTACACCTTC. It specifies CASSLGRGFYGYTF.

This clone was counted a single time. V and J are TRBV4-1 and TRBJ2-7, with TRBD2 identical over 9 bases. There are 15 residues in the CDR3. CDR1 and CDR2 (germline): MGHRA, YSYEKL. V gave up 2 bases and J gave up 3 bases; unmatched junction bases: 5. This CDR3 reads CASSQLPSGNYEQYF. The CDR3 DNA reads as TGCGCCAGCAGCCAACTCCCTAGCGGGAACTACGAGCAGTACTTC.

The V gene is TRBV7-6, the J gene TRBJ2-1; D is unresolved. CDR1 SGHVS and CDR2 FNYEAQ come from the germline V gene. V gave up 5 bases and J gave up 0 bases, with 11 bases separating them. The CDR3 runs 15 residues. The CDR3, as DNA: TGTGCCAGCAGCCCTAAACCTCTCTCCTACAATGAGCAGTTCTTC. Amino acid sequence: CASSPKPLSYNEQFF.